This T cell receptor (beta chain) stems from a study of blood T cell repertoires in COVID-19 (dated by TCRdb to 2020 to 2021). Background on the whole study: The collaborator samples originated in the United States, Italy and Spain and spanned the acute and convalescent phases of COVID-19. The sample metadata nearly always contained a de-identified subject ID, COVID-19 status, age in years and sex. The prospective study material was composed of cDNA or gDNA derived from T cells, B-cell-depleted T cells, or PBMCs. Where available, HLA class I and class II types were taken from metadata supplied by the sample provider and were not determined by assay-based typing. Subjects who had been exposed to COVID-19, were actively infected with it, or had recovered from it provided the deeply sampled blood TCRbeta repertoires that made up the dataset. Samples were obtained from the ongoing ImmuneRACE study (first 160 participants) and from 1,254 subjects provided by 6 global collaborators. The repertoires were made available in a free public database intended to serve as a resource for research on the immune response to SARS-CoV-2.

This clone was picked up one time. What antigen it recognizes has not been identified. No base quality information exists; no much larger clone differs at one position. The immunoSEQ Assay, a bias-controlled multiplex PCR, was used to amplify TCRbeta CDR3 regions from genomic DNA. The authors' pipeline ran thus. Nucleated cell counts per sample were estimated from amplification of reference gene primers within the assay. To quantify the absolute abundance of each unique TCRbeta CDR3 rearrangement, sequence reads were collapsed and filtered. For each sample, productive Simpson clonality was calculated as the square root of Simpson's diversity index over productive rearrangements. This immuneACCESS table, as held by TCRdb, lists in-frame sequences with V and J called but not all clones. Of the missing ones, under half trace to an unresolved V gene in checked studies; the others have no known cause. That table furnishes V, J and clone size, whereas the DNA furnished D and trimming. Recorded for this sample are under 300,000 clones; 84% of them occurred a single time. Of the sample, 1.4% to 1.5% falls within the top ten clones.

One collaborating source in Seattle enrolled patients while the patients were actively infected and followed the patients over time throughout the course of disease. Each collaborating institution followed its own protocols to collect whole blood in K2EDTA tubes. For TCRbeta analysis, collaborator samples were shipped as frozen whole blood, as isolated PBMCs, or as DNA extracted from either sample type. General conclusions and limits of the study: The amount of clinical and demographic metadata varied by source and participant and was provided uncurated.

This sequence was found in a human donor with COVID-19, enrolled during active disease. The donor label of this sample is uncertain. The sequenced material came from peripheral blood.

The CDR3: CASSLSAYTEAFF. Read as DNA, the sequence is TGTGCCAGCAGTTTATCGGCCTACACTGAAGCTTTCTTT. This chain joins TRBV27 to TRBJ1-1, with the D gene too uncertain to name. Including cysteine and phenylalanine, the CDR3 has 13 amino acids. Left in the record is the CDR3 DNA by itself, 39 bases read in frame from the first base. CDR1 and CDR2, per the germline V gene (reference sequence), are MNHEY and SMNVEV. A distance of 5 bases separates the germline ends of V and J, which lose 0 bases and 3 bases respectively.